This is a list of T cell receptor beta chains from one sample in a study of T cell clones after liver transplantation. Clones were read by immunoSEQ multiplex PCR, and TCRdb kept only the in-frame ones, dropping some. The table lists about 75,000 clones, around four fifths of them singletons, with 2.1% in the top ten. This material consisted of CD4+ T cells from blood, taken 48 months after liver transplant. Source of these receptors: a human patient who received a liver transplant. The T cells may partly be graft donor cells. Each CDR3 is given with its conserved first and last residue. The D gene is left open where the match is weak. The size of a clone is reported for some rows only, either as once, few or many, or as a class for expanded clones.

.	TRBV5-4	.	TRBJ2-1	CASSFPDQNEQFF	TGTGCCAGCAGCTTCCCCGACCAGAATGAGCAGTTCTTC
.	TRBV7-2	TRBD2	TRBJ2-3	CASSSSGSITDTQYF	TGTGCCAGCAGCTCTAGCGGGAGTATCACAGATACGCAGTATTTT
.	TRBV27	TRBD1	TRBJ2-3	CASSSTGASDTQYF	TGTGCCAGCAGCAGTACAGGGGCCAGCGATACGCAGTATTTT
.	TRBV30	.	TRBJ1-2	CAWSVVGGANYGYTF	TGTGCCTGGAGTGTAGTGGGGGGGGCGAACTATGGCTACACCTTC
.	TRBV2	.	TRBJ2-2	CASSARGGTGELFF	TGTGCCAGCAGTGCTCGGGGAGGCACCGGGGAGCTGTTTTTT
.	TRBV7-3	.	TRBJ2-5	CASSRGTQETQYF	TGTGCCAGCAGCCGAGGAACCCAAGAGACCCAGTACTTC
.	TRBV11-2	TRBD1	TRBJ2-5	CASSLAGGYVETQYF	TGTGCCAGCAGCTTAGCAGGGGGCTACGTGGAGACCCAGTACTTC
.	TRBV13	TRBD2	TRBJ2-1	CASSLASGVYSYNEQFF	TGTGCCAGCAGCTTAGCTAGCGGGGTTTACTCCTACAATGAGCAGTTCTTC
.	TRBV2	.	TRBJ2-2	CASSVVLALTGELFF	TGTGCCAGCAGTGTCGTCCTAGCGCTAACCGGGGAGCTGTTTTTT
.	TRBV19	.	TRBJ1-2	CASSAGHLNYGYTF	TGTGCCAGTAGTGCGGGACACCTTAACTATGGCTACACCTTC
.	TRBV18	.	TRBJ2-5	CASSPPPGRKETQYF	TGTGCCAGCTCACCACCTCCGGGAAGGAAAGAGACCCAGTACTTC
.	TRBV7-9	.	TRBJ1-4	CASSLHTPTNEKLFF	TGTGCCAGCAGCTTACATACACCCACTAATGAAAAACTGTTTTTT
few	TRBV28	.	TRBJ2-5	CASSAQETQYF	TGTGCCAGCAGCGCGCAAGAGACCCAGTACTTC
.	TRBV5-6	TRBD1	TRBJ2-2	CASSSLLGQGNTGELFF	TGTGCCAGCAGCTCGTTACTGGGACAGGGTAACACCGGGGAGCTGTTTTTT
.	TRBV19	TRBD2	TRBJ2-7	CASSITQRAGTSLAYEQYF	TGTGCCAGTAGTATAACACAGAGGGCCGGGACTAGCCTTGCCTACGAGCAGTACTTC
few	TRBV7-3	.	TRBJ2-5	CASSLVGETQYF	TGTGCCAGCAGCTTAGTGGGAGAGACCCAGTACTTC
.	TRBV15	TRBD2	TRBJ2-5	CATSREAGGPSRETQYF	TGTGCCACCAGCAGAGAGGCGGGGGGGCCGTCTCGGGAGACCCAGTACTTC
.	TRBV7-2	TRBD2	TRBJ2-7	CASGITSGGYEQYF	TGTGCCAGCGGAATTACTAGCGGGGGCTACGAGCAGTACTTC
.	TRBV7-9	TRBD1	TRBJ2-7	CASRKGQVDYEQYF	TGTGCCAGCAGGAAGGGACAGGTAGACTACGAGCAGTACTTC
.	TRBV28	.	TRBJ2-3	CASRTLGGITDTQYF	TGTGCCAGCAGGACCTTAGGCGGGATCACAGATACGCAGTATTTT
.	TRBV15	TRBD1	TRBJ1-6	CATSRTSGQGNSPLHF	TGTGCCACCAGCAGGACCTCCGGACAGGGTAATTCACCCCTCCACTTT
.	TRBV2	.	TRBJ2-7	CASSGTQGWDRDSDQYF	TGTGCCAGCAGTGGGACTCAAGGTTGGGACCGCGATTCGGATCAGTACTTC
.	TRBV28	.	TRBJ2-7	CASSSQQGLSYEQYF	TGTGCCAGCTCCAGCCAGCAGGGGCTTTCCTACGAGCAGTACTTC
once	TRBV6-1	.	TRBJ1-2	CASYRDLYGYTF	TGTGCCAGCTACAGGGATTTATATGGCTACACCTTC
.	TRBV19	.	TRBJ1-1	CATKPQGNTEAFF	TGTGCCACTAAGCCTCAGGGAAACACTGAAGCTTTCTTT
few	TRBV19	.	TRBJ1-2	CASSANRVGYTF	TGTGCCAGTAGTGCAAACAGGGTTGGCTACACCTTC
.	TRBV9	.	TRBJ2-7	CASSSGGAPSSYEQYF	TGTGCCAGCAGCTCAGGTGGAGCGCCGAGCTCCTACGAGCAGTACTTC
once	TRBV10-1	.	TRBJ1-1	CASSAGLNTEAFF	TGCGCCAGCAGTGCGGGGCTGAACACTGAAGCTTTCTTT
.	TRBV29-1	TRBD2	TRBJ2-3	CSFQRGGTDTQYF	TGCAGTTTCCAGCGGGGTGGCACAGATACGCAGTATTTT
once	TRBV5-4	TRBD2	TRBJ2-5	CASSTLAGGQETQYF	TGTGCCAGCAGCACCTTAGCGGGGGGACAAGAGACCCAGTACTTC
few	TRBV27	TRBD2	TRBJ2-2	CASSPSLAANTGELFF	TGTGCCAGCAGTCCCAGCCTAGCGGCGAACACCGGGGAGCTGTTTTTT
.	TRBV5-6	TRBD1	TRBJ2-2	CASSFDRALAGELFF	TGTGCCAGCAGCTTCGACAGGGCGTTAGCCGGGGAGCTGTTTTTT
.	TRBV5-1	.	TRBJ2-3	CASSPRTGTDTQYF	TGCGCCAGCAGCCCTCGGACGGGCACAGATACGCAGTATTTT
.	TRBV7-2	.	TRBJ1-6	CASSLDMQHLSPLHF	TGTGCCAGCAGCTTAGACATGCAACACCTCTCACCCCTCCACTTT
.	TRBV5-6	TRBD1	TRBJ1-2	CASRLDREYWLYGYTF	TGTGCCAGCAGACTGGACAGGGAATATTGGTTATATGGCTACACCTTC
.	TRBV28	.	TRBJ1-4	CASRRPGPNEKLFF	TGTGCCAGCAGACGACCGGGGCCCAATGAAAAACTGTTTTTT
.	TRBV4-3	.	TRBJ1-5	CASSKEQGTQPQHF	TGCGCCAGCAGCAAAGAACAAGGGACCCAGCCCCAGCATTTT
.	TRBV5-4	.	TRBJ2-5	CASSTGQGMGETQYF	TGTGCCAGCAGCACCGGCCAGGGGATGGGGGAGACCCAGTACTTC
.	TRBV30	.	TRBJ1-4	CAWSAHNEKLFF	TGTGCCTGGAGTGCCCATAATGAAAAACTGTTTTTT
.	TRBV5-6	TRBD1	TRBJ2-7	CASSPGTGGSDVYEQYF	TGTGCCAGCAGCCCGGGGACAGGGGGCTCAGATGTCTACGAGCAGTACTTC
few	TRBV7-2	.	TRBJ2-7	CASSFGSTYEQYF	TGTGCCAGCAGCTTTGGCAGTACCTACGAGCAGTACTTC